This T cell receptor (beta chain) was sequenced during a study of blood T cell repertoires in COVID-19. On the study more broadly: Material from acute and convalescent COVID-19 was sourced from the United States, Italy and Spain.

The CDR3 contains 15 residues. The ends lost 3 bases at V and 7 bases at J; junction bases unmatched: 5. CDR1 and CDR2 (germline): ENHRY, SYGVKD. The data were produced by immunoSEQ multiplex PCR, yet TCRdb's version contains in-frame clones alone and is incomplete. The sample includes around 28,000 clones, approximately 83% of them seen just once. The receptor was isolated from a woman of 80 years or more with COVID-19, enrolled during active disease. The V call is TRBV10-3, the J call TRBJ1-5; 11 bases are a match to TRBD1. The material sequenced was peripheral blood. This CDR3 reads CAISDGQGAGQPQHF. The CDR3 DNA sequence: TGTGCCATCAGTGACGGACAGGGGGCCGGACAGCCCCAGCATTTT.